What follows describes a single TCR beta chain. The sample originates from a study of blood T cell repertoires in COVID-19. Only in-frame clones appear in the TCRdb table, and some are missing; sequencing was by immunoSEQ multiplex PCR. Of more than 150,000 clones in the sample, more than 85% were seen once. In germline, CDR1 is MDHEN, CDR2 SYDVKM. Trimming shortened V by 9 bases and J by 3 bases, and 18 bases separated the two germline ends. This CDR3 is built from 15 residues. The source material was PBMCs or T cells enriched from blood (not recorded which). V usage is TRBV28 and J usage is TRBJ1-5; D perhaps matches TRBD1 (6 bases). The sequence derives from a woman between 50 and 59 years old who had recovered from COVID-19. In DNA, the CDR3 is TGTGCCAGTAGCCCTGGGGGCGCATACAATCAGCCCCAGCATTTT. Its protein is CASSPGGAYNQPQHF.